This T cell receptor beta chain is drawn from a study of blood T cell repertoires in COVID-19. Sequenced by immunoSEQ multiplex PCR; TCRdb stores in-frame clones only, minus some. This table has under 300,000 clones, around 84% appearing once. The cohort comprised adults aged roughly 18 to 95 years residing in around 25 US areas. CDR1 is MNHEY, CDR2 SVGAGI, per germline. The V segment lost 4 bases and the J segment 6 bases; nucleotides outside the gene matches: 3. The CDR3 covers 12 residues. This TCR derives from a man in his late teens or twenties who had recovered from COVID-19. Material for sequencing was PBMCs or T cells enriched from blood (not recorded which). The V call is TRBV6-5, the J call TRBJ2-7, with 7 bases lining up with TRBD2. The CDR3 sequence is CASSSSGTEQYF. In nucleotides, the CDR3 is TGTGCCAGCAGTTCCAGCGGGACCGAGCAGTACTTC.